The sequence of this T cell receptor beta chain was determined in a study of T cell responses to AZD1222 COVID-19 vaccine. Study background: Second doses were pooled across both intervals (about 4 or about 12 weeks).

Produced via immunoSEQ multiplex PCR; TCRdb's table is partial and in-frame only. This sample has roughly 100,000 clones, with around 89% found just once. The CDR3 has 13 amino acids. The V end lost 5 bases, the J end lost 3 bases, and 10 bases lay between the germline ends. Germline CDR1 reads SEHNR; CDR2 reads FQNEAQ (reference sequence). Study observations and caveats: At baseline, seropositivity was found in only six AZD1222 recipients. The donors showed a predominance of white British ancestry and of females, with possible underestimation of clonal diversity. Repertoire sampling happened only post peak T cell response.

The table lists this clone with a few counts. Antigen specificity is unknown. At the DNA level, this CDR3 is encoded by other sequences in the same sample as well. The V and J genes are TRBV7-9 and TRBJ1-1, with D unclear. This TCR derives from an adult in good health. Sequences were derived from peripheral blood, sampled on day 0 of AZD1222 vaccination. The CDR3 nucleotides read TGTGCCAGCAGCCTAAATAGGGACACTGAAGCTTTCTTT. The encoded protein is CASSLNRDTEAFF.